A single sample is the source of the 12 T cell receptor beta chains below, sequenced in a study of blood T cell repertoires in COVID-19. Clones were read by immunoSEQ multiplex PCR, and TCRdb kept only the in-frame ones, dropping some. The table shows about 320,000 clones, with more than 75% occurring only once. Sequenced sample: PBMCs or T cells enriched from blood (not recorded which). These receptors were obtained from a man aged 55 to 70 who had recovered from COVID-19.

This chain links TRBV2 with TRBJ2-5, with 9 bases identical to TRBD2. Germline V gene data show CDR1 as SNHLY and CDR2 as FYNNEI. With 8 bases clipped from V and 5 bases from J, the junction kept 9 bases outside the gene matches. The CDR3 loop spans 14 amino acids. The CDR3 DNA reads TGTGCCAGCTACCCTCTAGCGGGATGGGAGACCCAGTACTTC. Its translation is CASYPLAGWETQYF.

The chain recombines TRBV3-1 (or the pseudogene TRBV3-2) with TRBJ2-7, with D unclear. The CDR3 runs to 13 residues. V lost 7 bases and J 1 base, leaving 11 bases between the germline ends. Germline CDR1 reads LGHDT; CDR2 reads YNNKEL (reference sequence). The CDR3 spells CASMGPRSYEQYF. The DNA for the CDR3 is TGTGCCAGCATGGGTCCCAGGTCCTACGAGCAGTACTTC.

The chain employs TRBV6-1 and TRBJ2-3, with D possibly TRBD1 on 7 matching bases. Between the trimmed V and J ends, which lost 3 bases and 4 bases, there was a span of 14 bases. CDR3 length equals 15 residues. Germline V CDR1 and CDR2: MNHNS, SASEGT. CDR3 bases: TGTGCCAGCAGTGACAGGGGGACGGGGGCAGATACGCAGTATTTT. Its translation: CASSDRGTGADTQYF.

V usage is TRBV18 and J usage is TRBJ1-2; no clear D gene. Looked up from germline, CDR1 is KGHSH and CDR2 is LQKENI. This CDR3 is built from 14 residues. The ends were cut back, 3 bases at V and 8 bases at J, with 16 bases in the middle. CDR3 residues: CASSPAERASGYTF. CDR3 sequence (DNA): TGTGCCAGCTCACCCGCGGAACGCGCCTCGGGCTACACCTTC.

This rearrangement joins TRBV12-3 or TRBV12-4 to TRBJ1-4, with D perhaps TRBD1 (6 bases). The CDR3 is 13 amino acids. V lost 4 bases and J lost 8, with 11 bases in between. CDR3 bases: TGTGCCAGCAGTTCCCTAACAGGGGAAAAACTGTTTTTT. Its translation: CASSSLTGEKLFF.

The chain has TRBV5-1 and TRBJ1-1; TRBD1 matches at 7 bases. After removal of 0 bases from V and 1 base from J, the junction contained 6 bases not matched to a gene. Looked up from germline, CDR1 is SGHRS and CDR2 is YFSETQ. The CDR3 covers 16 residues. The CDR3 loop is CASSLGGTDRNTEAFF. CDR3 nucleotide sequence: TGCGCCAGCAGCTTGGGTGGGACAGATCGGAACACTGAAGCTTTCTTT.

The chain recombines TRBV9 with TRBJ2-1; D is possibly TRBD1 (6 bases). From germline, CDR1 is SGDLS and CDR2 YYNGEE. Trimming stripped 5 bases from V and 0 bases from J, with 15 bases between. The CDR3 extends over 16 amino acids. The DNA of the CDR3 is TGTGCCAGCAGTACACAGGGTCGCGGCTCCTACAATGAGCAGTTCTTC. Its translation: CASSTQGRGSYNEQFF. Supplemented by reference TRBV9 and TRBJ2-1, the full variable domain reads DSGVTQTPKHLITATGQRVTLRCSPRSGDLSVYWYQQSLDQGLQFLIQYYNGEERAKGNILERFSAQQFPDLHSELNLSSLELGDSALYFCASSTQGRGSYNEQFFGPGTRLTVL.

V gene TRBV11-3 combines with J gene TRBJ1-3; TRBD1 aligns across 9 bases. The V and J ends lost 6 bases and 3 bases, in that order; junction bases with no gene match: 3. Germline values: CDR1 SGHNT, CDR2 YENEEA. This CDR3 spans 14 amino acids. In DNA, the CDR3 is TGTGCCAGCAGACCGGGACAGGGTGGAAACACCATATATTTT. This translates into CASRPGQGGNTIYF.

V gene TRBV5-1 combines with J gene TRBJ2-7; 10 nucleotides match TRBD2. The CDR3 runs 16 residues. With V trimmed by 2 bases and J by 4 bases, 9 bases remained unmatched. The germline CDR1 and CDR2 sequences are SGHRS and YFSETQ. The CDR3 spells CASSFVLAGNLYEQYF. CDR3 bases: TGCGCCAGCAGCTTTGTACTAGCGGGAAATCTTTACGAGCAGTACTTC.

This clone was counted a single time. This chain links TRBV19 with TRBJ2-7; 15 nucleotides agree with TRBD2. CDR3 length: 20 amino acids. Germline loops: CDR1 LNHDA, CDR2 SQIVND (reference sequence). After removal of 1 base from V and 1 base from J, the junction contained 11 bases not matched to a gene. The CDR3 loop is CASSIGNPGLAGGISYEQYF. The CDR3 coding sequence is TGTGCCAGTAGTATAGGGAATCCGGGACTAGCGGGAGGAATTTCCTACGAGCAGTACTTC.

The chain employs TRBV6-5 and TRBJ1-5; 7 nucleotides line up with TRBD1. CDR3 length: 15 residues. The junction had 6 bases not matched to a gene; V was cut back by 7 bases and J by 0 bases. Germline V CDR1 and CDR2: MNHEY, SVGAGI. The CDR3 DNA reads TGTGCCAGCAACGGCAGGGGGAATAGCAATCAGCCCCAGCATTTT. Amino acid sequence: CASNGRGNSNQPQHF.

V usage is TRBV19 and J usage is TRBJ1-1; TRBD1 is a possible D gene (5 bases). Germline V CDR1 and CDR2: LNHDA, SQIVND (reference sequence). The CDR3 covers 14 residues. V dropped 5 bases and J dropped 0 bases, with 10 bases sitting between them. The CDR3 nucleotides are TGTGCCAGTAGTGCCGCGACAGTGAACACTGAAGCTTTCTTT. Amino acids: CASSAATVNTEAFF.